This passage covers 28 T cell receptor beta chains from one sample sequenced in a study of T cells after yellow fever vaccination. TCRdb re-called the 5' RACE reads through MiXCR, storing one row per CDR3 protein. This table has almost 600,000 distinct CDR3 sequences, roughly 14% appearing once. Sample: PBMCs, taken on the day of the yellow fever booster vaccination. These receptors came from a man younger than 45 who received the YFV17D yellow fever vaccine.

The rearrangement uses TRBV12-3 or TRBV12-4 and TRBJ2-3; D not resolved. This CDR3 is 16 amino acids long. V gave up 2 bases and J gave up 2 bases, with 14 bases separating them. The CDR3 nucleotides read TGTGCCAGCAGTTTATTCCCAGTGGGGAACACAGATACGCAGTATTTT. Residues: CASSLFPVGNTDTQYF.

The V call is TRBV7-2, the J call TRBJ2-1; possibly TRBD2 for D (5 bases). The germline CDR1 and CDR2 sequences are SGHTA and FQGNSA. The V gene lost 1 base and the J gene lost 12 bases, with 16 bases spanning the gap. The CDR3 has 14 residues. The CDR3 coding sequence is TGTGCCAGCAGCTTAGATGTGGCAGGAGGCTCGCAGTTCTTC. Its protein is CASSLDVAGGSQFF.

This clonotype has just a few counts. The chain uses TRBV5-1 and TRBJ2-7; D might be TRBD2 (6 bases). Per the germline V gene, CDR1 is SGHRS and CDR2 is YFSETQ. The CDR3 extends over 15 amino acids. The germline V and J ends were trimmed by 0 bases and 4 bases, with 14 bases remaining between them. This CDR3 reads CASSLEVGDLYEQYF. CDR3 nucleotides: TGCGCCAGCAGCTTGGAGGTTGGGGACTTATACGAGCAGTACTTC.

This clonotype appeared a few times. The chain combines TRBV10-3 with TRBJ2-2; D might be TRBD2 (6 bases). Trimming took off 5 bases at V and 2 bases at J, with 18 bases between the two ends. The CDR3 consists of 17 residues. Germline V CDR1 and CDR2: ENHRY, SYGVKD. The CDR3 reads CAISTNPRRANTGELFF. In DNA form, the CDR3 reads TGTGCCATCAGTACCAACCCGAGGAGGGCCAACACCGGGGAGCTGTTTTTT.

The CDR3 reads CASSQIVSRGSGYTF. DNA for the CDR3: TGCGCCAGCAGCCAAATTGTTTCAAGGGGCTCTGGCTACACCTTC. The genes are TRBV4-3 and TRBJ1-2, with D possibly being TRBD1 (5 bases). Germline assignment: CDR1 LGHNA and CDR2 YSLEER. V was clipped by 2 bases and J by 7 bases, with 17 bases between them. The CDR3 has 15 amino acids.

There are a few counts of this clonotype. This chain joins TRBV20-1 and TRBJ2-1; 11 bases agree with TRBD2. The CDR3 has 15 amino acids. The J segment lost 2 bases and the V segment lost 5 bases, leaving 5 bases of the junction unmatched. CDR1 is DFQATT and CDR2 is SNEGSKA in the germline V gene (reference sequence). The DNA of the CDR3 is TGCAGTGCTGACGTAGCGGGAGGGCCCTACAATGAGCAGTTCTTC. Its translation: CSADVAGGPYNEQFF.

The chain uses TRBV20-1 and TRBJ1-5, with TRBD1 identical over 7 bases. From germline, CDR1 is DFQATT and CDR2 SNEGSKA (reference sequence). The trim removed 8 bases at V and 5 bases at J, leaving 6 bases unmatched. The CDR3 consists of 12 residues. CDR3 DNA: TGCAGTCTTCTCACAGGGGATCAGCCCCAGCATTTT. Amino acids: CSLLTGDQPQHF.

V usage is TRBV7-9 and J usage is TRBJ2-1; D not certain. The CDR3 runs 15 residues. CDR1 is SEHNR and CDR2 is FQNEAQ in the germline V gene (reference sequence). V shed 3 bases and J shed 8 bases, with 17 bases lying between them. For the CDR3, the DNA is TGTGCCAGCAGCTTGAGTGCGGTTGTGGGCCATGAGCAGTTCTTC. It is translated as CASSLSAVVGHEQFF.

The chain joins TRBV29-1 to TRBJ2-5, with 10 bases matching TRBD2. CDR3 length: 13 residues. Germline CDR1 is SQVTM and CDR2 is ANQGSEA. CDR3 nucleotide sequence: TGCAGTGCTAGCGGGAGTTTATTGGAGACCCAGTACTTC. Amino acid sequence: CSASGSLLETQYF.

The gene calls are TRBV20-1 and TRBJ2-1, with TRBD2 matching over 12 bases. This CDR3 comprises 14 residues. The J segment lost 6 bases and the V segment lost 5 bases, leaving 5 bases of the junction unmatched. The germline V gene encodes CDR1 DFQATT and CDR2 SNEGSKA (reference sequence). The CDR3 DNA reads TGCAGTGCTCGTCTAGCGGGAGGGACCAATGAGCAGTTCTTC. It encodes CSARLAGGTNEQFF.

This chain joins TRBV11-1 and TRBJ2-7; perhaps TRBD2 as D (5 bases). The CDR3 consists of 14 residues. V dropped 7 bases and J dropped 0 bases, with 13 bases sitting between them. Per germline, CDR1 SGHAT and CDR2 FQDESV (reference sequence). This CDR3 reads CASMRGLSSYEQYF. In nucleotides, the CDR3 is TGTGCCAGCATGCGCGGGTTGAGCTCCTACGAGCAGTACTTC.

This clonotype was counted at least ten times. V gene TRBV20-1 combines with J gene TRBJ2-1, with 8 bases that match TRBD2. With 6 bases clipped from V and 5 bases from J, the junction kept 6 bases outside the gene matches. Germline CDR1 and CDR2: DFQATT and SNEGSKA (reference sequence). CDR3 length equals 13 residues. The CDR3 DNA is TGCAGTGCACCCCTAGCGGGCCACAATGAGCAGTTCTTC. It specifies CSAPLAGHNEQFF.

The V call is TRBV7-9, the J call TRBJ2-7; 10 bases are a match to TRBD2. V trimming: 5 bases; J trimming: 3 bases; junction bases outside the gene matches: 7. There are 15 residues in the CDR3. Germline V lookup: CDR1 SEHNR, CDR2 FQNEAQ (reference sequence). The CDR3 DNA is TGTGCCAGCAGCCCACAGCGGGAGGGCCGCTACGAGCAGTACTTC. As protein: CASSPQREGRYEQYF.

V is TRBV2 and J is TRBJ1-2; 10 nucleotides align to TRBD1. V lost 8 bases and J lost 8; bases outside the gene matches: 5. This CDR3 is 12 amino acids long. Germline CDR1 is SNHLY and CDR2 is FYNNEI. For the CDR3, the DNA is TGTGCCAGCTTCGGACAGGGGGGCGGCTACACCTTC. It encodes CASFGQGGGYTF.

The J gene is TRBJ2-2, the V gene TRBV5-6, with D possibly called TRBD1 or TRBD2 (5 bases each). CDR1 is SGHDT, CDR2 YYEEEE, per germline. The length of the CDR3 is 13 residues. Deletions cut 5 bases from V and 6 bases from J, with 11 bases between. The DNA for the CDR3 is TGTGCCAGCAGAGGGACGGTTTCCGGGGAGCTGTTTTTT. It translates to CASRGTVSGELFF.

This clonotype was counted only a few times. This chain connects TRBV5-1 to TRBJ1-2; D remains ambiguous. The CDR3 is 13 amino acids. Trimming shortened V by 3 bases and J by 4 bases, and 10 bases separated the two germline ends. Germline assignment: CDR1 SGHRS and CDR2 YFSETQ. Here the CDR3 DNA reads TGCGCCAGCAGCTCCGATTCGCCCTATGGCTACACCTTC. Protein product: CASSSDSPYGYTF.

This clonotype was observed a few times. The CDR3 region has the DNA TGTGCCAGCAGCAAAGGCAGGGGAATGAGACCCTACGAGCAGTACTTC. Translation: CASSKGRGMRPYEQYF. The chain employs TRBV21-1 and TRBJ2-7; the D call in the table, TRBD1, was not verified against the DNA. TRBV21-1 is noted as a pseudogene. There are 16 residues in the CDR3.

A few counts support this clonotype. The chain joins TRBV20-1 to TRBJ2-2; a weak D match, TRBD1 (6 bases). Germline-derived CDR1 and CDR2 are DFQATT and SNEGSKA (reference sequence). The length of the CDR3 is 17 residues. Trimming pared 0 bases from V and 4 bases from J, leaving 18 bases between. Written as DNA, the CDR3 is TGCAGTGCTAGAGACCCCGGGTACAGGGCCGGCACCGGGGAGCTGTTTTTT. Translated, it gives CSARDPGYRAGTGELFF.

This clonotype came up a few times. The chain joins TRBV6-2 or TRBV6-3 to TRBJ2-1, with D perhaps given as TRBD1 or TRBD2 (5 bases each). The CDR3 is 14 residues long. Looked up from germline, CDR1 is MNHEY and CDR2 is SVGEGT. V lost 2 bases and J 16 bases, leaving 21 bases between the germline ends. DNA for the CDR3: TGTGCCAGCAGTTACCGGTACCGGGACGAGCTGTATTTCTTC. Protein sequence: CASSYRYRDELYFF.

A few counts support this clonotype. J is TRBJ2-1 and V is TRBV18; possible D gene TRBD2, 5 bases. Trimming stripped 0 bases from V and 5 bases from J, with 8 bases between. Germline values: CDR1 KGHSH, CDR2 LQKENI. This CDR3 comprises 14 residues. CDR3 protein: CASSPPSGNNEQFF. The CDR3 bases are TGTGCCAGCTCACCACCGTCCGGGAACAATGAGCAGTTCTTC. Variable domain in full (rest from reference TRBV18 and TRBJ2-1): NAGVMQNPRHLVRRRGQEARLRCSPMKGHSHVYWYRQLPEEGLKFMVYLQKENIIDESGMPKERFSAEFPKEGPSILRIQQVVRGDSAAYFCASSPPSGNNEQFFGPGTRLTVL.

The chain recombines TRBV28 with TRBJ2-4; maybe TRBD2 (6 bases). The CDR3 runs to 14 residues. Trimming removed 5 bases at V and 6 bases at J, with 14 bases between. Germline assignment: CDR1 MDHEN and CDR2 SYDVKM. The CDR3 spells CASSPTGLPNIQYF. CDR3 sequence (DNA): TGTGCCAGCAGTCCGACGGGACTGCCAAACATTCAGTACTTC.

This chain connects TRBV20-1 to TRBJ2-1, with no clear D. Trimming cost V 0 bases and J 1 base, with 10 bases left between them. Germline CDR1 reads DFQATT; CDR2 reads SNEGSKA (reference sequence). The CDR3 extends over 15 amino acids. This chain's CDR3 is CSAREERGSYNEQFF. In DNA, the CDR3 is TGCAGTGCTAGAGAGGAAAGAGGATCCTACAATGAGCAGTTCTTC.

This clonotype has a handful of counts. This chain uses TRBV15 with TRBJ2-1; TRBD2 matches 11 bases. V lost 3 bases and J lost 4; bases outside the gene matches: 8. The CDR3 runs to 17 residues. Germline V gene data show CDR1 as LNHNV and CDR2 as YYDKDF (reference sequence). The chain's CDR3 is CATSSGRGTSGYNEQFF. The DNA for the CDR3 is TGTGCCACCAGCAGCGGCCGTGGGACTAGCGGATACAATGAGCAGTTCTTC. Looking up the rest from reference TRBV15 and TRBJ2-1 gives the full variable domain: DAMVIQNPRYQVTQFGKPVTLSCSQTLNHNVMYWYQQKSSQAPKLLFHYYDKDFNNEADTPDNFQSRRPNTSFCFLDIRSPGLGDTAMYLCATSSGRGTSGYNEQFFGPGTRLTVL.

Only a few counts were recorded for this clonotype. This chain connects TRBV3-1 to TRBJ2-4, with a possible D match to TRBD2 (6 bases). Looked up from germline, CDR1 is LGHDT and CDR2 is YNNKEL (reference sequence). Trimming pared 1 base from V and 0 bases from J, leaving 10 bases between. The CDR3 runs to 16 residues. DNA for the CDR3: TGTGCCAGCAGCCAAGGGCGCGGGGTAGCCAAAAACATTCAGTACTTC. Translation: CASSQGRGVAKNIQYF.

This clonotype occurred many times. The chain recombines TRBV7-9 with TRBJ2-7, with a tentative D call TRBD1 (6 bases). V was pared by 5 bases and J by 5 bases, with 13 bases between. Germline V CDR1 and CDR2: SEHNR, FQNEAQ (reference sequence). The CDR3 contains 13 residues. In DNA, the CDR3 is TGTGCCAGCAGCGGCTACAGGGACCACGAGCAGTACTTC. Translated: CASSGYRDHEQYF.

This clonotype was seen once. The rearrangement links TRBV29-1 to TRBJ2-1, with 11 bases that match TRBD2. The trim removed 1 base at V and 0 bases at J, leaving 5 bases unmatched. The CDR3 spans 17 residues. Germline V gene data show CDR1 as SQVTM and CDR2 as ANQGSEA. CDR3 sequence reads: CSVEGSTSGGSYNEQFF. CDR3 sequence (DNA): TGCAGCGTTGAAGGCTCCACTAGCGGGGGCTCCTACAATGAGCAGTTCTTC.

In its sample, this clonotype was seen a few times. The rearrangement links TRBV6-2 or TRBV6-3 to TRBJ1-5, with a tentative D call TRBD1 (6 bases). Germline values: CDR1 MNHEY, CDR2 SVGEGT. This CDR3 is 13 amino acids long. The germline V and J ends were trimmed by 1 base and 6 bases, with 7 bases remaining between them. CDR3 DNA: TGTGCCAGCAGTTACTACAGGGTTCAGCCCCAGCATTTT. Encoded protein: CASSYYRVQPQHF.

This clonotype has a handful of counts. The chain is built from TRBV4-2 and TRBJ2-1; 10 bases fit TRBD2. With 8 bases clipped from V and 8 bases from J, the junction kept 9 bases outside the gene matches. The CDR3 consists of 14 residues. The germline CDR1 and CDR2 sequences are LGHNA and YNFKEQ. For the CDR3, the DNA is TGTGCCAGCCTTGGGACTAGCGATTCTCATGAGCAGTTCTTC. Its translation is CASLGTSDSHEQFF.